Presented here are 2 T cell receptor beta chains from one specimen sequenced in a study of cytomegalovirus exposure and HLA in healthy donors. The PCR contained 60 Vbeta and 13 Jbeta primers. Sequencing used immunoSEQ multiplex PCR; TCRdb keeps in-frame clones, though not all of them. This repertoire shows approximately 130,000 clones, 60% to 85% found once; its top ten account for roughly 3.1%. Source material: PBMCs. All receptors derive from a man aged 30 to 45 in good health and CMV-seronegative.

Comment on this clone: Germline is not matched at one junction end, which may reflect a read error. The sample has other DNA sequences that encode this CDR3 too. The chain recombines TRBV9 with TRBJ1-1; TRBD1 might be the D (5 bases). Germline lookup yields CDR1 SGDLS and CDR2 YYNGEE. The CDR3 is 17 amino acids. The DNA of the CDR3 is TGTGCCAGCAGCGGGGGCCGATTAGGGGCGCGTAACACCGAAGCTTTCTTT. The encoded protein is CASSGGRLGARNTEAFF.

J is TRBJ2-4 and V is TRBV5-6, with D tentatively TRBD1 (7 bases). CDR1 is SGHDT, CDR2 YYEEEE, per germline. V gave up 3 bases and J gave up 9 bases, with 16 bases separating them. This CDR3 is 14 amino acids long. The CDR3 nucleotides are TGTGCCAGCAGCTCGACAGGGTCGCGGGGCATTCAGTACTTC. Residues: CASSSTGSRGIQYF.